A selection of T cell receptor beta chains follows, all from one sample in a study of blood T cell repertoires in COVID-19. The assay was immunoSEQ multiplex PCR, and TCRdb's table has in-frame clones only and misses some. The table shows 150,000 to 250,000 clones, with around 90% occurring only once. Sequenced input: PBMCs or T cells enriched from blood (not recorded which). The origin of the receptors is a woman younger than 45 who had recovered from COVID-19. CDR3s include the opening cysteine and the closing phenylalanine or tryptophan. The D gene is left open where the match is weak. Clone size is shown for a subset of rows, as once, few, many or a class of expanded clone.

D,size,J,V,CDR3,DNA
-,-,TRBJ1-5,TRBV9,CASARDSNQPQHF,TGTGCCAGCGCGCGGGACAGCAATCAGCCCCAGCATTTT
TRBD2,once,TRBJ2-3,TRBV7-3,CASSFTSGGATDTQYF,TGTGCCAGCAGCTTCACTAGCGGGGGGGCCACAGATACGCAGTATTTT
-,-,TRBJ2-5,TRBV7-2,CASSLDSGETQYF,TGTGCCAGCAGCTTAGACTCGGGGGAGACCCAGTACTTC
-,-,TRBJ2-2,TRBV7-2,CASSPLRNTGELFF,TGTGCCAGCAGCCCACTGCGGAACACCGGGGAGCTGTTTTTT
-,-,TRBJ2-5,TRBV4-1,CASSHAGRQTQYF,TGCGCCAGCAGCCACGCAGGGCGGCAGACCCAGTACTTC
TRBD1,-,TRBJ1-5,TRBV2,CASRGQGSGQPQHF,TGTGCCAGCAGGGGACAGGGGTCTGGTCAGCCCCAGCATTTT
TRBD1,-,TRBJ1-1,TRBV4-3,CASSQMDRSAEAFF,TGCGCCAGCAGCCAAATGGACAGGTCCGCTGAAGCTTTCTTT
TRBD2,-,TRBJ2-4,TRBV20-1,CSASRWRETKNIQYF,TGCAGTGCTAGTCGGTGGCGGGAGACCAAAAACATTCAGTACTTC
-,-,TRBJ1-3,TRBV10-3,CATQGWSGNTIYF,TGTGCCACACAGGGATGGTCTGGAAACACCATATATTTT
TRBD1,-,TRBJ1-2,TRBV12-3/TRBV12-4,CASRGQGDGYTF,TGTGCCAGCAGAGGACAGGGCGATGGCTACACCTTC
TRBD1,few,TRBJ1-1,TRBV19,CASNRGHNEAFF,TGTGCCAGTAACAGGGGGCATAATGAAGCTTTCTTT
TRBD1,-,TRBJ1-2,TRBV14,CASSLRQGVVYGYTF,TGTGCCAGCAGCCTCAGACAGGGGGTCGTCTATGGCTACACCTTC
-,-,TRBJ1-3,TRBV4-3,CASSQDRGGSGNTIYF,TGCGCCAGCAGCCAAGATCGGGGGGGCTCTGGAAACACCATATATTTT
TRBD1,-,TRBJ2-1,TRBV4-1,CASSQAGGSPYNEQFF,TGCGCCAGCAGCCAGGCAGGGGGATCCCCCTACAATGAGCAGTTCTTC
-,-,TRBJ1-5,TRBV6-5,CASSYTAGSQPQHF,TGTGCCAGCAGTTATACGGCTGGGAGTCAGCCCCAGCATTTT
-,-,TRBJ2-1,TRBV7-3,CASSLGPSSYNEQFF,TGTGCCAGCAGCTTAGGGCCGAGCTCCTACAATGAGCAGTTCTTC
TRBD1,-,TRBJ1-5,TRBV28,CASSPPDRGNQPQHF,TGTGCCAGCAGTCCCCCGGACAGGGGCAATCAGCCCCAGCATTTT
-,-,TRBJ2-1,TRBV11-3,CASSLNLGGRHNEQFF,TGTGCCAGCAGCTTAAATCTGGGGGGGCGGCACAATGAGCAGTTCTTC
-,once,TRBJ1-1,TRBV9,CASSVAGKSTEAFF,TGTGCCAGCAGCGTAGCAGGGAAGAGCACTGAAGCTTTCTTT
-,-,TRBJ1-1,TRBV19,CASTPGLRNTEAFF,TGTGCCAGTACCCCAGGACTCAGGAACACTGAAGCTTTCTTT